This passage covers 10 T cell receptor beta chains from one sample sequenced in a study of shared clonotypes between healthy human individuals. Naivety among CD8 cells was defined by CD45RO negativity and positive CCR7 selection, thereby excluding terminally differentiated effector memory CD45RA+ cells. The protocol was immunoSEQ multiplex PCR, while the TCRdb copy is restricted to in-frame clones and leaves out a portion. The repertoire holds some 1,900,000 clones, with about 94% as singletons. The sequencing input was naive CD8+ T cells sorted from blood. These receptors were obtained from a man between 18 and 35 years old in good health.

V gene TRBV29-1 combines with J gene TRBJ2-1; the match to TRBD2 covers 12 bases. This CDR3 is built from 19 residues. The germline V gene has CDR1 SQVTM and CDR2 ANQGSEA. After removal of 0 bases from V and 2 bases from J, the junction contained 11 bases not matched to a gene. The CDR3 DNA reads TGCAGCGTTGAAGATCCGACTAGCGGGAGACCAATGGCCTACAATGAGCAGTTCTTC. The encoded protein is CSVEDPTSGRPMAYNEQFF.

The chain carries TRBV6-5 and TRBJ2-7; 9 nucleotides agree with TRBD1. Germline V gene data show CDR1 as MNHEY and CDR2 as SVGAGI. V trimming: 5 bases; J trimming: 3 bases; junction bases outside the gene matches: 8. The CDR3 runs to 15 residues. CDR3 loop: CASSPQGALLYEQYF. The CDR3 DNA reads TGTGCCAGCAGTCCACAGGGGGCCCTACTCTACGAGCAGTACTTC.

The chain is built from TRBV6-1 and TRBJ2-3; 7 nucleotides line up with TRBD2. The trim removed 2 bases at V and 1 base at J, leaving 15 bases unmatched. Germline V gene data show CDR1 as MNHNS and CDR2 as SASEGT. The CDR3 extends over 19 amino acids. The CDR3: CASSERSDSGLAGTDTQYF. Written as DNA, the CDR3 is TGTGCCAGCAGTGAAAGGTCGGATTCGGGTCTAGCGGGCACAGATACGCAGTATTTT.

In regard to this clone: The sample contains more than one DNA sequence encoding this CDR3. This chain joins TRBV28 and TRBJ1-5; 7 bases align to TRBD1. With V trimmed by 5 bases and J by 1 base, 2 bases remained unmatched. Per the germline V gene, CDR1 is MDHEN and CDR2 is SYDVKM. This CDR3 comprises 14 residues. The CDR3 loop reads CASSPTGSNQPQHF. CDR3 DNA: TGTGCCAGCAGTCCGACAGGGAGCAATCAGCCCCAGCATTTT.

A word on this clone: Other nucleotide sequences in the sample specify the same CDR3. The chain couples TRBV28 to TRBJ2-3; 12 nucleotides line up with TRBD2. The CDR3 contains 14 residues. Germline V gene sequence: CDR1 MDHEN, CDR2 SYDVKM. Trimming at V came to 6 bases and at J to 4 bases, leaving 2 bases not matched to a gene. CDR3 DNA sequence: TGTGCCAGCAGGTGGACTAGCGGGGCAGATACGCAGTATTTT. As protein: CASRWTSGADTQYF. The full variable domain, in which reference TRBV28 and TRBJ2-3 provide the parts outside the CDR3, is DVKVTQSSRYLVKRTGEKVFLECVQDMDHENMFWYRQDPGLGLRLIYFSYDVKMKEKGDIPEGYSVSREKKERFSLILESASTNQTSMYLCASRWTSGADTQYFGPGTRLTVL.

This chain's CDR3 is CASSSGQIDEQYF. Here the CDR3 DNA reads TGTGCCAGCAGTTCGGGACAGATCGACGAGCAGTACTTC. The chain has TRBV6-5 and TRBJ2-7, with 7 positions matching TRBD1. The CDR3 sequence is 13 residues long. V lost 4 bases to trimming and J lost 5 bases; unmatched junction nucleotides: 5. Germline V lookup: CDR1 MNHEY, CDR2 SVGAGI.

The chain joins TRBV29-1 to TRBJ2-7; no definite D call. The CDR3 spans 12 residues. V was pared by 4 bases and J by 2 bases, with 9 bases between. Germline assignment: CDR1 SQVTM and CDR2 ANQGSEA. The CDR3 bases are TGCAGCGTTGGTGACAAGACCTACGAGCAGTACTTC. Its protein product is CSVGDKTYEQYF.

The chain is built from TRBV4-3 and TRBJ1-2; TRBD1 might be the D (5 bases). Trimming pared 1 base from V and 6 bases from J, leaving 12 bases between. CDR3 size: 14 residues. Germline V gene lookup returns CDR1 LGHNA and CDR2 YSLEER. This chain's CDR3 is CASSQVLAGDGYTF. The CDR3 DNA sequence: TGCGCCAGCAGCCAAGTGTTAGCGGGGGATGGCTACACCTTC.

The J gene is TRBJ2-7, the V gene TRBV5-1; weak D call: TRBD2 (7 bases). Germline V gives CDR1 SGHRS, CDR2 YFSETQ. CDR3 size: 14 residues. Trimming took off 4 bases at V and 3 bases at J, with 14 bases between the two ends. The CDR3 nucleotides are TGCGCCAGCAGCCCCTCAGCGGGACACTACGAGCAGTACTTC. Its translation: CASSPSAGHYEQYF.

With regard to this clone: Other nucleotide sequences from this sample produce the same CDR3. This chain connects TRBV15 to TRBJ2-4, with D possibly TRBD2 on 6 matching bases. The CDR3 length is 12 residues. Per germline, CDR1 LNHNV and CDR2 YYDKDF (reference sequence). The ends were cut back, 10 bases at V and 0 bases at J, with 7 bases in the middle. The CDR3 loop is CARGLAKNIQYF. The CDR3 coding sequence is TGTGCCAGGGGACTAGCCAAAAACATTCAGTACTTC.